The rows below give T cell receptor beta chains drawn from one sample of a study of Ad26.COV2.S vaccination and SARS-CoV-2 variants. This table comes from immunoSEQ multiplex PCR, and its TCRdb copy is limited to in-frame clones, with some not included. Of 380,000 or so clones detected, 75% to 90% appear once; the ten largest clones hold around a tenth. Sequenced material: peripheral blood, taken in a trial of Ad26.COV2.S vaccine versus placebo. The receptor set was obtained from a person aged 18 to 65 who received the Ad26.COV2.S COVID-19 vaccine or a placebo. The CDR3 runs from the conserved cysteine through the conserved F or W. Each record gives: D gene, clone size, V gene, J gene, CDR3 DNA, CDR3 protein. A D gene is named only where the DNA matches it firmly. Size is omitted from some rows. Given values are once, few, many or a class for expanded clones.

.	.	TRBV19	TRBJ1-1	TGTGCCAGTAGTCCCCCGGGACGTTTGAACACTGAAGCTTTCTTT	CASSPPGRLNTEAFF
.	.	TRBV19	TRBJ1-6	TGTGCCAGTAGTGGAGAGGGAGGTAATTCACCCCTCCACTTT	CASSGEGGNSPLHF
.	.	TRBV9	TRBJ1-1	TGTGCCAGCAGCGCAGCCCAGGGGAACACTGAAGCTTTCTTT	CASSAAQGNTEAFF
.	.	TRBV4-3	TRBJ2-3	TGCGCCAGCAGCCAAGATCCGGGGAGCCACACAGATACGCAGTATTTT	CASSQDPGSHTDTQYF
TRBD2	.	TRBV2	TRBJ2-7	TGTGCCAGCAGGCCGGCTAGCGGGGTCTACGAGCAGTACTTC	CASRPASGVYEQYF
.	.	TRBV4-2	TRBJ2-5	TGTGCCAGCAGCCAAGTCCCCACAGAGATGGAGACCCAGTACTTC	CASSQVPTEMETQYF
.	.	TRBV7-2	TRBJ2-3	TGTGCCAGCAGGCGGGCTGGGACAAGATCAACAGATACGCAGTATTTT	CASRRAGTRSTDTQYF
.	.	TRBV6-5	TRBJ1-2	TGTGCCAGCAGTCTTCAAGGGGTCGCTAGTGGCTACACCTTC	CASSLQGVASGYTF
.	few	TRBV5-1	TRBJ2-7	TGCGCCAGCAGCTTGTCAGCCTACGAGCAGTACTTC	CASSLSAYEQYF
.	.	TRBV4-1	TRBJ2-7	TGCGCCAGCACCCTTGGGAGGGGGCAGGCCTACGAGCAGTACTTC	CASTLGRGQAYEQYF
TRBD2	.	TRBV9	TRBJ2-5	TGTGCCAGCAGCCTTCGGGGACTAGCGGGAGGAGAGACCCAGTACTTC	CASSLRGLAGGETQYF
TRBD1	.	TRBV5-4	TRBJ1-6	TGTGCCAGCAGCTCAGGGACAGAAGCCTATAATTCACCCCTCCACTTT	CASSSGTEAYNSPLHF
.	.	TRBV6-5	TRBJ1-2	TGTGCCAGCAGTTACGGCAGGGTCGGTGGCTACACCTTC	CASSYGRVGGYTF
TRBD1	.	TRBV18	TRBJ1-1	TGTGCCAGCTCACCGGACAGGGACCGCGAAGCTTTCTTT	CASSPDRDREAFF
.	once	TRBV28	TRBJ2-5	TGTGCCAGCAGCTCCAGGATTCAGGAGACCCAGTACTTC	CASSSRIQETQYF
TRBD2	.	TRBV19	TRBJ2-1	TGTGCCAGTAGTCGGGTGCTAGCGGGCAATGAGCAGTTCTTC	CASSRVLAGNEQFF
.	.	TRBV21-1	TRBJ1-1	TGTGCCAGCAGCACGCGAGGCGGCTCCTTCAAAGGGGGGAACACTGAAGCTTTCTTT	CASSTRGGSFKGGNTEAFF
.	.	TRBV18	TRBJ2-2	TGTGCCAGCTCACCGCGGATATCCCCTCCCGGGGAGCTGTTTTTT	CASSPRISPPGELFF
.	.	TRBV28	TRBJ1-3	TGTGCCAGCACTGGCGGCATTCTAAACACCATATATTTT	CASTGGILNTIYF
.	once	TRBV30	TRBJ1-5	TGTGCCTGGAGCAGCCGGTACAATCAGCCCCAGCATTTT	CAWSSRYNQPQHF
TRBD1	.	TRBV27	TRBJ2-7	TGTGCCAGCAGTAACAGGGGCTACGAGCAGTACTTC	CASSNRGYEQYF
.	.	TRBV6-1	TRBJ1-6	TGTGCCAGCAGTGAATCGGGGTTTAATAATTCACCCCTCCACTTT	CASSESGFNNSPLHF
.	.	TRBV7-2	TRBJ2-1	TGTGCCAGCAGCTTAGGAAGAGGGGAGTACAATGAGCAGTTCTTC	CASSLGRGEYNEQFF
TRBD1	.	TRBV11-3	TRBJ2-3	TGTGCCAGCAGCTTAACCGGGACAGGGAGAAGCACAGATACGCAGTATTTT	CASSLTGTGRSTDTQYF
.	.	TRBV6-1	TRBJ2-3	TGTGCCAGCAGTGAAGATCTGGCGGCGGCAGATACGCAGTATTTT	CASSEDLAAADTQYF
.	.	TRBV7-3	TRBJ2-3	TGTGCCAGCAGTTTGGGTGGGGCCACAGATACGCAGTATTTT	CASSLGGATDTQYF